This T cell receptor beta chain was obtained from a study of blood T cell repertoires in COVID-19. Study summary: Whether acute or convalescent, the COVID-19 samples came from the United States, Italy and Spain. From T cells, B-cell-depleted T cells, or PBMCs came the material, which was cDNA or gDNA.

Original analysis: Reference gene primer amplification gave nucleated cell count estimates. Libraries were prepared by immunoSEQ multiplex PCR; TCRdb keeps only in-frame clonotypes and omits some of them. Clone size and the V and J calls come from that table; the DNA yielded D and trimming. The sample has 150,000 to 200,000 clones; 85% to 90% are singletons. The specimen sequenced was peripheral blood. The TCR was taken from a woman of 80 years or more in a cohort sampled during active or convalescent COVID-19.

The CDR3 protein is CASSAPVRGTDTQYF. In DNA form, the CDR3 reads TGTGCCAGCAGCGCTCCAGTGAGGGGCACAGATACGCAGTATTTT. The chain employs TRBV9 and TRBJ2-3, with D possibly being TRBD2 (5 bases). Germline CDR1 reads SGDLS; CDR2 reads YYNGEE. There are 15 residues in the CDR3. The V gene lost 3 bases and the J gene lost 1 base, with 12 bases spanning the gap.